This paragraph reports one T cell receptor (beta chain). The data are from a study of blood T cell repertoires in COVID-19. Methods used by the authors: The authors estimated nucleated cell counts from reference gene primer amplification. Measured with immunoSEQ multiplex PCR; TCRdb has only the in-frame clones, and not every one. V and J calls and clone size follow that table, whereas D and trimming were derived from the DNA. Seen here are 150,000 or so clones, around 91% observed once, and the top ten hold roughly 15%. Deletions cut 3 bases from V and 9 bases from J, with 12 bases between. CDR3 length: 13 amino acids. CDR1 is PRHDT and CDR2 is FYEKMQ in the germline V gene (reference sequence).

This receptor was identified in a middle-aged woman with acute or convalescent COVID-19. V gene TRBV13 combines with J gene TRBJ2-1, with D possibly being TRBD2 (5 bases). Sequenced input: peripheral blood. This CDR3 is CASSFEAAGEQFF. The CDR3 DNA follows: TGTGCCAGCAGCTTTGAGGCTGCGGGTGAGCAGTTCTTC. Based on the CDR3 plus reference TRBV13 and TRBJ2-1, the full variable domain is AAGVIQSPRHLIKEKRETATLKCYPIPRHDTVYWYQQGPGQDPQFLISFYEKMQSDKGSIPDRFSAQQFSDYHSELNMSSLELGDSALYFCASSFEAAGEQFFGPGTRLTVL.